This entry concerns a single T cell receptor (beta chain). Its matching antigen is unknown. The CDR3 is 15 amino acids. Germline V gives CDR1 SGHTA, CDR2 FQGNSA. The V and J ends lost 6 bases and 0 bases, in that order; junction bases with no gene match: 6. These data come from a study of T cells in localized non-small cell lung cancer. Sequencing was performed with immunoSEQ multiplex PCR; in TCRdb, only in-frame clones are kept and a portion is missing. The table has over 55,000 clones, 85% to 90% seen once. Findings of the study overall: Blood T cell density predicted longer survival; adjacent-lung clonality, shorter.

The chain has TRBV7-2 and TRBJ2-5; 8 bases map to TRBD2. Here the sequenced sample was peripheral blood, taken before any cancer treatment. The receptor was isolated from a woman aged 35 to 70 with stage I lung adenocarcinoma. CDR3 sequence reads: CASSLSGMYQETQYF. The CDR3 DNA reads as TGTGCCAGCAGTCTTAGCGGGATGTACCAAGAGACCCAGTACTTC.